A selection of T cell receptor beta chains follows, all from one sample in a study of Graves' ophthalmopathy and Graves' hyperthyroidism. Each CDR3 protein is one row after TCRdb ran MiXCR on the multiplex PCR reads. The sample contains approximately 210,000 distinct CDR3 sequences, about 22% of which appear only once. The sample comprised peripheral blood. The receptors originated from a woman aged 50 to 60 with Graves' ophthalmopathy. CDR3s include the opening cysteine and the closing phenylalanine or tryptophan. The order of the fields is D gene, J gene, V gene, clone size, CDR3 protein, CDR3 DNA. D genes are given only for firm matches. Clone size is stated in some rows and not others, as once, few, many or a class when expanded.

d_gene: .; j_gene: TRBJ2-7; v_gene: TRBV6-1; abundance: many; CDR3aa: CASSKLSYEQYF; CDR3nt: TGTGCCAGCAGTAAGCTCTCCTACGAGCAGTACTTC
d_gene: .; j_gene: TRBJ1-6; v_gene: TRBV11-2; abundance: many; CDR3aa: CASSLLQTNSPLHF; CDR3nt: TGTGCCAGCAGCTTATTACAGACCAATTCACCCCTCCACTTT
d_gene: TRBD1; j_gene: TRBJ1-1; v_gene: TRBV12-3/TRBV12-4; abundance: many; CDR3aa: CASSFPRQGGTEAFF; CDR3nt: TGTGCCAGCAGTTTCCCCAGACAGGGAGGAACTGAAGCTTTCTTT
d_gene: TRBD2; j_gene: TRBJ2-7; v_gene: TRBV12-3/TRBV12-4; abundance: many; CDR3aa: CASSFLAGGEQYF; CDR3nt: TGTGCCAGCAGTTTTCTAGCGGGAGGCGAGCAGTACTTC
d_gene: .; j_gene: TRBJ2-6; v_gene: TRBV29-1; abundance: few; CDR3aa: CSVEFSGANVLTF; CDR3nt: TGCAGCGTTGAATTCTCTGGGGCCAACGTCCTGACTTTC
d_gene: .; j_gene: TRBJ1-1; v_gene: TRBV2; abundance: many; CDR3aa: CASSETGGKFMNTEAFF; CDR3nt: TGTGCCAGCAGTGAAACCGGGGGGAAGTTCATGAACACTGAAGCTTTCTTT
d_gene: .; j_gene: TRBJ2-7; v_gene: TRBV12-3/TRBV12-4; abundance: many; CDR3aa: CASSSTGSYEQYF; CDR3nt: TGTGCCAGCAGTAGTACAGGCTCCTACGAGCAGTACTTC
d_gene: .; j_gene: TRBJ1-2; v_gene: TRBV24-1; abundance: many; CDR3aa: CATSRTTNYGYTF; CDR3nt: TGTGCCACCTCCCGGACAACTAACTATGGCTACACCTTC
d_gene: TRBD1; j_gene: TRBJ2-5; v_gene: TRBV6-1; abundance: .; CDR3aa: CASTATTGGGETQYF; CDR3nt: TGTGCCAGCACCGCTACAACAGGGGGCGGAGAGACCCAGTACTTC
d_gene: TRBD1; j_gene: TRBJ1-5; v_gene: TRBV28; abundance: many; CDR3aa: CASSAGQGIAQPQHF; CDR3nt: TGTGCCAGCAGCGCGGGACAGGGGATAGCTCAGCCCCAGCATTTT